One sample yielded the 30 T cell receptor beta chains listed below, sequenced in a study of cytomegalovirus exposure and HLA in healthy donors. In the PCR, 60 Vbeta and 13 Jbeta primers were used. Using immunoSEQ multiplex PCR, the repertoire was profiled, and TCRdb retains in-frame clones only, with some absent. The table records around 97,000 clones, about a tenth of them present only once. The source material was PBMCs. These receptors were taken from a man aged 50 or older in good health and CMV-seropositive.

This clone was seen more than once but under ten times. The chain links TRBV27 to TRBJ2-7, with a tentative D call TRBD2 (5 bases). This CDR3 spans 16 amino acids. The V and J ends lost 7 bases and 2 bases respectively, with 21 bases between them. Germline CDR1 reads MNHEY; CDR2 reads SMNVEV (reference sequence). The CDR3 spells CASTIIGGREAYEQYF. In DNA form, the CDR3 reads TGTGCCAGCACCATCATCGGAGGACGGGAAGCCTACGAGCAGTACTTC.

The chain is built from TRBV28 and TRBJ2-3, with TRBD2 as a possible D gene (6 bases). The CDR3 length is 14 residues. The ends were cut back, 10 bases at V and 4 bases at J, with 18 bases in the middle. Germline CDR1 is MDHEN and CDR2 is SYDVKM. CDR3 nucleotides: TGTGCCACCCTGTCCGGGGGTAGGGCAGATACGCAGTATTTT. It yields the protein CATLSGGRADTQYF.

The chain is built from TRBV6-1 and TRBJ2-7; TRBD2 matches at 11 bases. J gave up 6 bases and V 1 base, and 5 bases lay outside the gene matches. Germline V gene lookup returns CDR1 MNHNS and CDR2 SASEGT. There are 15 residues in the CDR3. The CDR3 DNA follows: TGTGCCAGCAGTGAAGGTACTAGCGGGAGTGGCGAGCAGTACTTC. Translation: CASSEGTSGSGEQYF.

The V gene is TRBV4-2, the J gene TRBJ1-1; D uncertain. Germline V CDR1 and CDR2: LGHNA, YNFKEQ. Trimming shortened V by 4 bases and J by 1 base, and 10 bases separated the two germline ends. This CDR3 is 14 amino acids long. Here the CDR3 DNA reads TGTGCCAGCAGCCTGCGAGAGGGGAACACTGAAGCTTTCTTT. This encodes CASSLREGNTEAFF.

This clone appeared a few times. V is TRBV27 and J is TRBJ2-1, with TRBD2 matching over 11 bases. The CDR3 sequence is 16 residues long. Germline assignment: CDR1 MNHEY and CDR2 SMNVEV (reference sequence). V dropped 4 bases and J dropped 6; count of bases not matched to a gene: 8. Here the CDR3 DNA reads TGTGCCAGCAGTTCCCTTAGCGGGAGGGGGGTCAATGAGCAGTTCTTC. Translating it yields CASSSLSGRGVNEQFF.

The chain joins TRBV4-1 to TRBJ2-6; 10 bases fit TRBD1. The CDR3 is made up of 16 amino acids. After removal of 9 bases from V and 0 bases from J, the junction contained 5 bases not matched to a gene. CDR1 MGHRA and CDR2 YSYEKL come from the germline V gene. The CDR3 here is CARPGQGNSGANVLTF. The CDR3 bases are TGCGCCAGGCCGGGACAGGGGAACTCTGGGGCCAACGTCCTGACTTTC.

This clone has more than one count but fewer than ten. The J gene is TRBJ1-5, the V gene TRBV2, with D unresolved. The CDR3 has 13 amino acids. Germline CDR1 is SNHLY and CDR2 is FYNNEI. V dropped 7 bases and J dropped 4 bases, with 11 bases sitting between them. CDR3 sequence (DNA): TGTGCCAGCATGGAACAGAGTAATCAGCCCCAGCATTTT. Protein: CASMEQSNQPQHF.

This clone appeared a few times. This chain uses TRBV19 with TRBJ2-3; TRBD2 matches 14 bases. The germline V gene has CDR1 LNHDA and CDR2 SQIVND (reference sequence). After removal of 4 bases from V and 4 bases from J, the junction contained 4 bases not matched to a gene. This CDR3 is 16 amino acids long. CDR3 sequence (DNA): TGTGCCAGTAGTAGGACTAGCGGGAGGTCGGCAGATACGCAGTATTTT. Translated: CASSRTSGRSADTQYF.

Only a few counts were recorded for this clone. The J gene is TRBJ2-5, the V gene TRBV28, with 10 nucleotides matching TRBD1. The CDR3 length is 15 residues. V was clipped by 5 bases and J by 5 bases; unmatched bases: 8. Germline V gene data show CDR1 as MDHEN and CDR2 as SYDVKM. CDR3 amino acids: CASSGPGQGTETQYF. CDR3 DNA sequence: TGTGCCAGCAGTGGACCGGGACAGGGGACGGAGACCCAGTACTTC.

The table lists this clone with a few counts. This rearrangement joins TRBV7-2 to TRBJ1-2; D gene uncertain. From germline, CDR1 is SGHTA and CDR2 FQGNSA. Trimming removed 1 base at V and 4 bases at J, with 7 bases between. CDR3 length: 13 amino acids. Written as DNA, the CDR3 is TGTGCCAGCAGCTTAGAACGGTTCTATGGCTACACCTTC. It translates to CASSLERFYGYTF.

This clone was picked up a small number of times. The chain has TRBV7-3 and TRBJ2-7, with 9 bases fitting TRBD2. In germline, CDR1 is SGHTA, CDR2 FQGTGA. The CDR3 is made up of 14 amino acids. V shed 4 bases, J shed 2 bases, and the junction held 3 bases outside the gene matches. CDR3 coding DNA: TGTGCCAGCAGCTCGCTAGCGGGGCCCTACGAGCAGTACTTC. It specifies CASSSLAGPYEQYF.

This clone was seen only a few times. The chain is built from TRBV9 and TRBJ1-2; 8 nucleotides agree with TRBD1. With V trimmed by 3 bases and J by 2 bases, 3 bases remained unmatched. From germline, CDR1 is SGDLS and CDR2 YYNGEE. CDR3 length equals 14 residues. In nucleotides, the CDR3 is TGTGCCAGCAGCGACAGGGGGGGGAACTATGGCTACACCTTC. Protein product: CASSDRGGNYGYTF.

This clone was seen a handful of times. J is TRBJ2-5 and V is TRBV5-6, with 7 bases aligning to TRBD2. Per the germline V gene, CDR1 is SGHDT and CDR2 is YYEEEE. The CDR3 is 14 amino acids. V lost 0 bases and J lost 5; bases outside the gene matches: 4. The CDR3 coding sequence is TGTGCCAGCAGCTTGGATCCGCGGGAGGAGACCCAGTACTTC. Its translation is CASSLDPREETQYF.

In this sample, this clone turned up a few times. The germline gene is not matched at one end of the junction; a read error may be the cause. The gene calls are TRBV5-4 and TRBJ1-4; D not resolved. CDR1 and CDR2 from the germline V gene are SGHNT and YYREEE (reference sequence). This CDR3 is 15 amino acids long. CDR3 coding DNA: TGTACCAGCAGCTTGGCCCGGTCCGGAGGGGAAAAACTGTTTTTT. This encodes CTSSLARSGGEKLFF.

The chain employs TRBV2 and TRBJ2-5; maybe TRBD2 (5 bases). V was shortened by 7 bases and J by 5 bases, with 11 bases between the two germline ends. Germline values: CDR1 SNHLY, CDR2 FYNNEI. This CDR3 contains 12 residues. The CDR3 region has the DNA TGTGCCAGCAACGGGGAGAGGGAGACCCAGTACTTC. Translated, it gives CASNGERETQYF.

This clone was observed a few times. V gene TRBV5-1 combines with J gene TRBJ2-1, with unresolved D. Trimming removed 0 bases at V and 4 bases at J, with 11 bases between. Germline CDR1 SGHRS, CDR2 YFSETQ. The CDR3 runs 15 residues. The CDR3 reads CASSLEIAVYNEQFF. The DNA of the CDR3 is TGCGCCAGCAGCTTGGAGATAGCAGTATACAATGAGCAGTTCTTC.

The V call is TRBV28, the J call TRBJ1-2; D uncertain. V lost 3 bases to trimming and J lost 4 bases, with 15 bases between them. Germline CDR1 reads MDHEN; CDR2 reads SYDVKM. The CDR3 is made up of 15 amino acids. The CDR3 nucleotides read TGTGCCAGCAGTTTCCCAGACCAGACTTTCTATGGCTACACCTTC. It encodes CASSFPDQTFYGYTF.

The rearrangement joins TRBV30 to TRBJ1-4, with D possibly being TRBD1 (5 bases). The CDR3 is made up of 11 amino acids. Trimming removed 3 bases from V and 15 bases from J, with 14 bases in between. Per the germline V gene, CDR1 is GTSNPN and CDR2 is SVGIG (reference sequence). The CDR3 region has the DNA TGTGCCTGGAGCGAAGCGGGGGGTTTGTTTTTT. Translated: CAWSEAGGLFF.

This clone was detected only a few times. The CDR3 loop is CASRRSGNSYNEQFF. The CDR3 DNA reads TGTGCCAGCAGGAGAAGCGGTAACTCCTACAATGAGCAGTTCTTC. The chain links TRBV28 to TRBJ2-1; tentative D call: TRBD2 (5 bases). Germline V gene data show CDR1 as MDHEN and CDR2 as SYDVKM. There are 15 residues in the CDR3. V was cut by 6 bases and J by 0 bases, with 12 bases left in between.

The sample holds many counts of this clone. This sequence joins TRBV27 and TRBJ1-1; D may be TRBD1 (6 bases). Trimming cost V 8 bases and J 4 bases, with 17 bases left between them. The CDR3 is 14 residues long. Germline V gene data show CDR1 as MNHEY and CDR2 as SMNVEV (reference sequence). Here the CDR3 reads CASCPGGGLTEAFF. CDR3 DNA: TGTGCCAGCTGTCCGGGTGGGGGCCTCACTGAAGCTTTCTTT.

There are a few counts of this clone. J is TRBJ1-2 and V is TRBV7-2; no firm D call. V gave up 5 bases and J gave up 6 bases, with 13 bases separating them. The germline CDR1 and CDR2 sequences are SGHTA and FQGNSA. There are 13 residues in the CDR3. In DNA, the CDR3 is TGTGCCAGCAGCCCTAGACTGAGCGATGGCTACACCTTC. Encoded protein: CASSPRLSDGYTF. Based on the CDR3 plus reference TRBV7-2 and TRBJ1-2, the full variable domain is GAGVSQSPSNKVTEKGKDVELRCDPISGHTALYWYRQSLGQGLEFLIYFQGNSAPDKSGLPSDRFSAERTGGSVSTLTIQRTQQEDSAVYLCASSPRLSDGYTFGSGTRLTVV.

The genes are TRBV2 and TRBJ2-1; D is unresolved. Trimming removed 4 bases at V and 2 bases at J, with 21 bases between. The CDR3 sequence is 18 residues long. Germline V CDR1 and CDR2: SNHLY, FYNNEI. The CDR3 loop is CASSVNLDGETAYNEQFF. The CDR3 region has the DNA TGTGCCAGCAGTGTGAATTTAGACGGCGAAACAGCCTACAATGAGCAGTTCTTC.

The gene calls are TRBV27 and TRBJ2-2, with TRBD1 matching over 9 bases. V lost 6 bases and J lost 5; bases outside the gene matches: 7. The CDR3 is 15 residues long. Germline V gene sequence: CDR1 MNHEY, CDR2 SMNVEV (reference sequence). CDR3: CASRAGTGRTGELFF. The CDR3 DNA follows: TGTGCCAGCAGAGCCGGGACAGGGAGAACCGGGGAGCTGTTTTTT.

This chain joins TRBV9 and TRBJ2-2, with 11 bases that match TRBD1. The CDR3 is 16 amino acids. J lost 6 bases, V lost 4 bases, and 8 bases had no gene match. Germline V gene data show CDR1 as SGDLS and CDR2 as YYNGEE. In DNA form, the CDR3 reads TGTGCCAGCAGCACAGGACAGGGGGCGCTCCCCGGGGAGCTGTTTTTT. Translating it yields CASSTGQGALPGELFF. Complete variable domain (other parts from reference TRBV9 and TRBJ2-2): DSGVTQTPKHLITATGQRVTLRCSPRSGDLSVYWYQQSLDQGLQFLIQYYNGEERAKGNILERFSAQQFPDLHSELNLSSLELGDSALYFCASSTGQGALPGELFFGEGSRLTVL.

The chain joins TRBV9 to TRBJ2-1; the match to TRBD2 covers 7 bases. There are 16 residues in the CDR3. Unmatched junction bases numbered 10, after V lost 0 bases and J lost 7 bases. CDR1 and CDR2 (germline): SGDLS, YYNGEE. The CDR3 protein is CASSVDLGRAVNEQFF. As DNA, the CDR3 is TGTGCCAGCAGCGTAGATCTTGGGAGGGCCGTTAATGAGCAGTTCTTC. Drawing the rest from reference TRBV9 and TRBJ2-1, the complete variable domain is DSGVTQTPKHLITATGQRVTLRCSPRSGDLSVYWYQQSLDQGLQFLIQYYNGEERAKGNILERFSAQQFPDLHSELNLSSLELGDSALYFCASSVDLGRAVNEQFFGPGTRLTVL.

The chain couples TRBV15 to TRBJ1-1; perhaps TRBD1 as D (5 bases). The CDR3 length is 14 residues. Trimming took off 3 bases at V and 5 bases at J, with 13 bases between the two ends. The germline V gene encodes CDR1 LNHNV and CDR2 YYDKDF (reference sequence). The CDR3 spells CATSSLTGNTEAFF. The CDR3 coding sequence is TGTGCCACCAGCAGTCTTACAGGTAATACTGAAGCTTTCTTT.

This clone turned up a few times. V and J are TRBV6-5 and TRBJ1-2; 8 positions match TRBD1. Germline V lookup: CDR1 MNHEY, CDR2 SVGAGI. Trimming removed 7 bases from V and 4 bases from J; junction bases left unmatched: 8. CDR3 length: 14 residues. CDR3 nucleotide sequence: TGTGCCAGCACCCAATCTGACAGGGGCTATGGCTACACCTTC. Protein: CASTQSDRGYGYTF.

This rearrangement joins TRBV28 to TRBJ2-5, with TRBD2 matching 8 bases. V lost 3 bases to trimming and J lost 1 base; unmatched junction nucleotides: 7. Germline assignment: CDR1 MDHEN and CDR2 SYDVKM. CDR3 length equals 16 residues. DNA for the CDR3: TGTGCCAGCAGTTTCTCCGCGGGAGGTTCCCAAGAGACCCAGTACTTC. It encodes CASSFSAGGSQETQYF.

This clone has just a few counts. The rearrangement uses TRBV5-1 and TRBJ2-6; perhaps TRBD2 as D (6 bases). Germline V gene lookup returns CDR1 SGHRS and CDR2 YFSETQ. The CDR3 runs to 15 residues. V was trimmed by 7 bases and J by 0 bases, leaving 11 bases between them. Here the CDR3 reads CASGLTLSGANVLTF. CDR3 sequence (DNA): TGCGCCAGCGGACTAACTCTCTCTGGGGCCAACGTCCTGACTTTC.

The gene calls are TRBV7-2 and TRBJ2-7; 9 bases match TRBD2. CDR3 length: 15 residues. Unmatched junction bases numbered 10, after V lost 3 bases and J lost 7 bases. Germline CDR1 is SGHTA and CDR2 is FQGNSA. The CDR3 here is CASSFLVAGVGEQYF. In DNA form, the CDR3 reads TGTGCCAGCAGCTTTTTAGTAGCGGGGGTGGGAGAGCAGTACTTC.